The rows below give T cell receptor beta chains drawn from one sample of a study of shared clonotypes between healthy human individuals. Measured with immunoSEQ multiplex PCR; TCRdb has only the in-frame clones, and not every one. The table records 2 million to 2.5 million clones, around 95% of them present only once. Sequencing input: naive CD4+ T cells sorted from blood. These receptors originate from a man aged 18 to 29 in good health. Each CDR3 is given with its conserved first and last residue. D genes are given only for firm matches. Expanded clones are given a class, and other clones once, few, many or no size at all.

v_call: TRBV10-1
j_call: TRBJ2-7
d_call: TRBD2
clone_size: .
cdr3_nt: TGCGCCAGCAGACTAGCGGGCTCCTACGAGCAGTACTTC
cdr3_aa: CASRLAGSYEQYF

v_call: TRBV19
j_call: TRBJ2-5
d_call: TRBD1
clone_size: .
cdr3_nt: TGTGCCAGTAGTATAGTAGGGACAGGGGCAGAGACCCAGTACTTC
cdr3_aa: CASSIVGTGAETQYF

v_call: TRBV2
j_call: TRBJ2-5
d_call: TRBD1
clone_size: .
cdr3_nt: TGTGCCAGCCATGGACAGGCGGATTGGGGGACCCAGTACTTC
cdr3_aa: CASHGQADWGTQYF

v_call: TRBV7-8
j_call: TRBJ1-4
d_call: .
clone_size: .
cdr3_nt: TGTGCCAGCAGCTTGGACTCTGGGAAACTGTTTTTT
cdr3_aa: CASSLDSGKLFF

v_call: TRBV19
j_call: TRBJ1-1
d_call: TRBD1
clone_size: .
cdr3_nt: TGTGCCAGTAGTATAAGGGGACAGACGGGCGGCGAGACGGCTTTCTTT
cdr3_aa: CASSIRGQTGGETAFF

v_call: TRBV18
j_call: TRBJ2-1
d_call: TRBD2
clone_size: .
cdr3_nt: TGTGCCAGCTCACCATTCCATAGCGGGAGCGCTAGCTCCTACAATGAGCAGTTCTTC
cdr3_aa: CASSPFHSGSASSYNEQFF

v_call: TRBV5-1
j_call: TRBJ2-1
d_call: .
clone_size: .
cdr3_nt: TGCGCCAGCAGCAACCGGGACTTCTATCCCTACAATGAGCAGTTCTTC
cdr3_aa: CASSNRDFYPYNEQFF

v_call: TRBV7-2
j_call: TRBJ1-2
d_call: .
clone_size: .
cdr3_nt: TGTGCCAGCAGCTTAGGTCAGGGCCTTAACTATGGCTACACCTTC
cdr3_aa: CASSLGQGLNYGYTF

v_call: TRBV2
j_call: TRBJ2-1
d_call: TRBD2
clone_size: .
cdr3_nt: TGTGCCAGCAGTTCTAGCGGGACCACCTACAATGAGCAGTTCTTC
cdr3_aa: CASSSSGTTYNEQFF

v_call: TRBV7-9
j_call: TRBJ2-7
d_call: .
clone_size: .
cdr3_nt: TGTGCCAGCAGCCGGAATATTGCGCTCTACGAGCAGTACTTC
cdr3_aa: CASSRNIALYEQYF

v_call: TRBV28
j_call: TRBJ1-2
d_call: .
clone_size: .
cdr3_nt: TGTGCCAGCAGTCTCCTATTCGATGGCTACACCTTC
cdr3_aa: CASSLLFDGYTF

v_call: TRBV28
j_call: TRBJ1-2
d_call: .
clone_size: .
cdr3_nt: TGCCTCGTAGGGGGCTACACCTTC
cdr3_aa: CLVGGYTF

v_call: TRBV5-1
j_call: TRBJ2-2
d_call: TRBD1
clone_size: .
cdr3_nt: TGCGCCAGCAGCTTGACAGGGACAGCCGGGGAGCTGTTTTTT
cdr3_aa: CASSLTGTAGELFF

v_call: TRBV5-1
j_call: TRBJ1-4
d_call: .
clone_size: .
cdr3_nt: TGCGCCAGCAAGGCCAGGGATGCAACTAATGAAAAACTGTTTTTT
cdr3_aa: CASKARDATNEKLFF

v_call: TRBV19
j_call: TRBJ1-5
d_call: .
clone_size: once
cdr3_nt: TGTGCCAGTAGTTCCCTCGGGGAGCTTGGCAATCAGCCCCAGCATTTT
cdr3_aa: CASSSLGELGNQPQHF

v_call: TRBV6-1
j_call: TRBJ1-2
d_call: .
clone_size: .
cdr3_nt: TGTGCCAGCAGACCAGCTTCAGGTTATGGCTACACCTTC
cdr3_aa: CASRPASGYGYTF

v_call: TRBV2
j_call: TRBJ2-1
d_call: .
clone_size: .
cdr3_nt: TGTGCCAGCAGTGCTGGGGTTTACAATGAGCAGTTCTTC
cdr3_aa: CASSAGVYNEQFF

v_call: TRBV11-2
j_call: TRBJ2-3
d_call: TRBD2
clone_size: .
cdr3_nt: TGTGCCAGCAGCTTTACTAGCGGGGGGCCCACAGATACGCAGTATTTT
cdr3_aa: CASSFTSGGPTDTQYF

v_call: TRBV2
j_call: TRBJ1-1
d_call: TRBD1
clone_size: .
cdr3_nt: TGTGCCAGCAGGGGACAGGGAAGGAACACTGAAGCTTTCTTT
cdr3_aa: CASRGQGRNTEAFF

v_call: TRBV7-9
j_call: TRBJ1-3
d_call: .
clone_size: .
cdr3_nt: TGTGCCAGCAGCTTAGCCTCCTCTGGAAACACCATATATTTT
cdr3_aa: CASSLASSGNTIYF

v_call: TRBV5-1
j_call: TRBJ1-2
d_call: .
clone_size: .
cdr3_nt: TGCGCCAGCAGCTCGGGGGGACCTGAGATTAGCTACACCTTC
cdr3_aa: CASSSGGPEISYTF

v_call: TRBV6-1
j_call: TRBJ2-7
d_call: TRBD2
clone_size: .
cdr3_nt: TGTGCCAGCAGTGAATTTGATCTAGCGGTGACCTACGAGCAGTACTTC
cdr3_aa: CASSEFDLAVTYEQYF

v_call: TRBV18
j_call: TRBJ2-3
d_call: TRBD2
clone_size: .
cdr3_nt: TGTGCCAGCTCACCACCGATTTCCTTAGCGGGAGACTCGGATACGCAGTATTTT
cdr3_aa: CASSPPISLAGDSDTQYF

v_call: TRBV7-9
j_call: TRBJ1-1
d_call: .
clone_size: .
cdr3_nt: TGTGCCAGCAGCCTCCTGCGGGTTGGACCTGAAGCTTTCTTT
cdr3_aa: CASSLLRVGPEAFF

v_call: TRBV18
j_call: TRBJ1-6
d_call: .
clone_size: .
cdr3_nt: TGTGCCAGCTCACCACCGGGATCTCCGCGGAATTCACCCCTCCACTTT
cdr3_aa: CASSPPGSPRNSPLHF

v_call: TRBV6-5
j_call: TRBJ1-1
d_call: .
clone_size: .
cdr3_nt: TGTGCCAGCAGTTACGGAATGAACACTGAAGCTTTCTTT
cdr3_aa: CASSYGMNTEAFF